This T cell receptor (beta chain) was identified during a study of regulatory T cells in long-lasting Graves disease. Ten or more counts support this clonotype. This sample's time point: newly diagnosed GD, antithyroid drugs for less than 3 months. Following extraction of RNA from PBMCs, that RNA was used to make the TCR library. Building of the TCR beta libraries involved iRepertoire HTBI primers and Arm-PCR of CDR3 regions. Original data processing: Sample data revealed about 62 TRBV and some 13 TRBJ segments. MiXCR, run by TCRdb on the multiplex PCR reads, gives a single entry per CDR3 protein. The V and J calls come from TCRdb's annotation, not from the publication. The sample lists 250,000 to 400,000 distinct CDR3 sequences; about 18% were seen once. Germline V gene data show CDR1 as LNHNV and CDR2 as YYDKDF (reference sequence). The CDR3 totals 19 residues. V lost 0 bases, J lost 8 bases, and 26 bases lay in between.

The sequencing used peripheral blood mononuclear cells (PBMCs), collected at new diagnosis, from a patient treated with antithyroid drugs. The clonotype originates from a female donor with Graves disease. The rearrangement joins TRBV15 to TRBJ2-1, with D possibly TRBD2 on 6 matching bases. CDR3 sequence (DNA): TGTGCCACCAGCAGAGAATTTGCCGCGCCGGGAGTGGAGGAGGATGAGCAGTTCTTC. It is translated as CATSREFAAPGVEEDEQFF. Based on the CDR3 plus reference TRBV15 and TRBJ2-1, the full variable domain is DAMVIQNPRYQVTQFGKPVTLSCSQTLNHNVMYWYQQKSSQAPKLLFHYYDKDFNNEADTPDNFQSRRPNTSFCFLDIRSPGLGDTAMYLCATSREFAAPGVEEDEQFFGPGTRLTVL.